This is a list of T cell receptor beta chains from one sample in a study of glioma-infiltrating T cells. TCRdb itself ran the multiplex PCR reads through MiXCR, one entry per CDR3 protein. The sample yields approximately 140,000 distinct CDR3 sequences, around 23% seen once. The sequencing input was glioma tissue, nonneoplastic brain tissue, or PBMCs (not recorded which). The source is a human donor with low-grade glioma or glioblastoma, undergoing nonglioma brain surgery, or in good health (not recorded which). Each CDR3 is given with its conserved first and last residue. D genes are given only for firm matches. Clone sizes are given selectively: once, few, many, or a class where the clone is expanded.

-,TRBV3-1,TRBJ2-3,TRBD2,15,TGTGCCAGCAGCCAAGGAACTAGCGGTACAGATACGCAGTATTTT,CASSQGTSGTDTQYF
-,TRBV15,TRBJ2-4,-,15,TGCGCCAGCAGCCAACCCCGGACAGCCAAAAACATTCAGTACTTC,CASSQPRTAKNIQYF
few,TRBV7-6,TRBJ2-5,-,13,TGTGCCAGCAGCCAAGGGCACGGAAAGACCCAGTACTTC,CASSQGHGKTQYF
few,TRBV3-1,TRBJ1-3,-,12,TGTGCCAGCAGCCAAGAAGGCTACACCATATATTTT,CASSQEGYTIYF
-,TRBV29-1,TRBJ1-1,-,13,TGCAGCGTGCCCGACGGGATCCAACATGGAGCTTTCTTT,CSVPDGIQHGAFF
once,TRBV19,TRBJ1-4,TRBD1,15,TGTGCCAGTAGTCTTGACAGGGGTGGAAATGAAAAACTGTTTTTT,CASSLDRGGNEKLFF
many,TRBV28,TRBJ2-5,-,12,TGTGCCTCCAGGGGGGCCGTGGAGACCCAGTACTTC,CASRGAVETQYF
many,TRBV6-1,TRBJ2-3,-,16,TGTGCCAGCAGTGTTCCTCAGGACCCTAGCACAGATACGCAGTATTTT,CASSVPQDPSTDTQYF
-,TRBV7-3,TRBJ2-1,TRBD2,16,TGTGCCAGCGGCCCCTGGACTAGCGGGGGTTTAGATGAGCAGTTCTTC,CASGPWTSGGLDEQFF
-,TRBV4-1,TRBJ2-5,-,18,TGCGCCAGCAGCCAAGCCCCCCTTGGCGGGGCGTACCAAGAGACCCAGTACTTC,CASSQAPLGGAYQETQYF
-,TRBV11-2,TRBJ2-5,-,13,TGTGCCAGCAGCTTAGTCGCAGGGGAGACCCAGTACTTC,CASSLVAGETQYF
few,TRBV4-2,TRBJ1-5,TRBD1,18,TGTGCCAGCAGCCAAGCGATTCCGGGACAGAGAGTCAATCAGCCCCAGCATTTT,CASSQAIPGQRVNQPQHF
-,TRBV5-1,TRBJ1-2,-,14,TGCGCCAGCAGCTTTACTGGGACCGTTTATGGCTACACCTTC,CASSFTGTVYGYTF
-,TRBV12-3/TRBV12-4,TRBJ1-5,-,15,TGTGCCAGCAGTTTGTCAGGGGAGAGCAATCAGCCCCAGCATTTT,CASSLSGESNQPQHF
-,TRBV20-1,TRBJ1-2,TRBD1,15,TGCAGTGCTAGAGAATATCCGGGACAGGGGTCGGCCTTCACCTTC,CSAREYPGQGSAFTF
few,TRBV20-1,TRBJ2-5,TRBD1,15,TGCAGTGCCTACCCTCCGGGACAGGGGAAAGAGACCCAGTACTTC,CSAYPPGQGKETQYF
many,TRBV6-1,TRBJ1-1,-,15,TGTGCCAGCAGTGAACTGGTCCCAACGCACACTGAAGCTTTCTTT,CASSELVPTHTEAFF
many,TRBV6-6,TRBJ1-2,TRBD1,16,TGTGCCAGCAGTTACATACGGACAGGGGGAGGCTATGGCTACACCTTC,CASSYIRTGGGYGYTF
few,TRBV7-3,TRBJ2-3,TRBD2,15,TGTGCCAGCAGCTTAACTGCGGGGGGCCCCAGTACGCAGTATTTT,CASSLTAGGPSTQYF
few,TRBV7-2,TRBJ2-6,TRBD1,19,TGTGCCAGCAGCTTAAAGGGGGACAGGGGAGTAGCTGGGGCCAACGTCCTGACTTTC,CASSLKGDRGVAGANVLTF
-,TRBV7-2,TRBJ1-2,-,14,TGTGCCAGCAGCTTAGCGAGGCGGAACTATGGCTACACCTTC,CASSLARRNYGYTF
-,TRBV18,TRBJ1-1,-,14,TGTGCCAGCTCACCGGGGAGACAGAACACTGAAGCTTTCTTT,CASSPGRQNTEAFF
-,TRBV11-2,TRBJ2-3,-,14,TGTGCCAGCAGCGCCACTTCTAGCACAGATACGCAGTATTTT,CASSATSSTDTQYF
many,TRBV20-1,TRBJ1-1,TRBD1,11,TGCAGTGCCACGGACAGGTTTGAAGCTTTCTTT,CSATDRFEAFF
few,TRBV19,TRBJ1-3,-,15,TGTGCCAGTAACCCGGGGGGGTTCTCTGGAAACACCATATATTTT,CASNPGGFSGNTIYF
-,TRBV11-2,TRBJ1-1,-,16,TGTGCCAGCAGCTTAGGTGGCTTTGGAACGAACACTGAAGCTTTCTTT,CASSLGGFGTNTEAFF
-,TRBV27,TRBJ1-2,TRBD1,13,TGTGCCAGCAGTTGGGGACAGGGTCATGGCTACACCTTC,CASSWGQGHGYTF
-,TRBV10-3,TRBJ1-5,-,14,TGTGCCATCAGTGAGTCAGTGGGGGGCCAGCCCCAGCATTTT,CAISESVGGQPQHF
-,TRBV24-1,TRBJ1-2,TRBD1,16,TGTGCCACCAGTGTACTCAACCCGACAGGGGGATTTGGCTACACCTTC,CATSVLNPTGGFGYTF
many,TRBV6-1,TRBJ2-1,TRBD2,16,TGTGCCAGCAGTGAAAGGCTCGGGGGGGCCGGCCGTGAGCAGTTCTTC,CASSERLGGAGREQFF
-,TRBV19,TRBJ1-2,-,16,TGTGCCAGTAGCCTCCTGGTGGCGACGTGGAACTATGGCTACACCTTC,CASSLLVATWNYGYTF
few,TRBV6-1,TRBJ1-5,-,17,TGTGCCAGCCGACAAGGTGGGGGAGGGAGTAACAATCAGCCCCAGCATTTT,CASRQGGGGSNNQPQHF
-,TRBV3-1,TRBJ1-6,-,13,TGTGCCAGCCGGGACACAGGTAATTCACCCCTCCACTTT,CASRDTGNSPLHF
-,TRBV7-2,TRBJ2-2,-,15,TGTGCCAGCAGCTTAGCGCGGAAGAACACCGGGGAGCTGTTTTTT,CASSLARKNTGELFF
few,TRBV4-1,TRBJ1-1,TRBD1,16,TGCGCCAGCAGCCACCGCGGGGGCAGGGGGAATACTGAAGCTTTCTTT,CASSHRGGRGNTEAFF
-,TRBV2,TRBJ1-1,-,14,TGTGCCAGCACCCTCACAGGGATGAACACTGAAGCTTTCTTT,CASTLTGMNTEAFF
-,TRBV24-1,TRBJ2-2,TRBD2,15,TGTGCCACCAATAGCGGGGGTTCTAACACCGGGGAGCTGTTTTTT,CATNSGGSNTGELFF
many,TRBV20-1,TRBJ2-3,-,14,TGCAGTGCTAGAGTGGACAGCAGCACAGATACGCAGTATTTT,CSARVDSSTDTQYF
-,TRBV14,TRBJ1-1,-,16,TGTGCCAGCAGCCGTGGGGGGGTCAACGTGAACACTGAAGCTTTCTTT,CASSRGGVNVNTEAFF
-,TRBV11-1,TRBJ2-5,-,17,TGCGCCAGCAGCTTGCTGCCTGGAGGGGATACAGTAGAGACCCAGTACTTC,CASSLLPGGDTVETQYF
-,TRBV20-1,TRBJ1-1,TRBD1,14,TGCAGTGCTAGACCTACAGGGGCGTGGAATGAAGCTTTCTTT,CSARPTGAWNEAFF
few,TRBV20-1,TRBJ2-2,-,15,TGCAGTGCTAGTTTTCCCCGCCAAGGGAACGGGGAGCTGTTTTTT,CSASFPRQGNGELFF
many,TRBV12-3/TRBV12-4,TRBJ1-1,-,12,TGTGCCAGCAGTTCAGGGGCTCGAGGAGCTTTCTTT,CASSSGARGAFF
-,TRBV7-9,TRBJ1-5,-,14,TGTGCCAGCAGCTCTGCCCTGACCAATCAGCCCCAGCATTTT,CASSSALTNQPQHF
many,TRBV28,TRBJ2-3,TRBD1,14,TGTGCCAGCAGTTCCACCGGGACAGGGGATACGCAGTATTTT,CASSSTGTGDTQYF